This TCR delta chain was observed in a study of delta chains in infants with herpesvirus infections (dated by TCRdb to 2023 to 2025). With respect to the entire study: The study prospectively followed a Ugandan infant birth cohort from birth to characterize gammadelta T cell responses to primary cytomegalovirus (CMV) infection. The study looked for a public fetal Vdelta1/Vgamma8 gammadelta TCR clonotype in infants infected with CMV after birth. Using PBMC, gammadelta TCRs were sequenced for more than 15 CMV-infected infants, one of whom was congenitally infected, and for several CMV-uninfected infants who had enough sample available. Infant blood samples fell into approximate age groups of 1.5, 4, 8 and 12 months. Belgian fetal and cord blood gammadelta TCR data that had been published previously were included solely for comparison and were not produced in this cohort.

Libraries were prepared through RT-PCR. To generate TCR cDNA, RNA from PBMC was reverse transcribed using SuperScript II together with primers specific for the gamma chain and the delta chain. cDNA was purified with AMPure XP beads, amplified, and indexed with Illumina adapters using the Nextera XT Index Kit. Sequencing of gammadelta TCR libraries was carried out on an Illumina MiSeq using a V2 300-cycle kit. On the study's bioinformatics: Using MiXCR v2.1.12, CDR3 sequences were assembled, and reads were mapped onto D, J and V genes obtained from GenBank. VDJtools v1.2.1 was used to analyze the repertoires of the CDR3 clonotypes. TCRdb reran clone calling on the public reads with CATT; rows sharing one DNA sequence were then combined. The V and J calls and clone size come from TCRdb's table, not from the authors' own analysis. Within this sample are around 1,200 delta-chain clones, with 30% to 35% of them counted one time only. Around 18% of the sample comes from the top ten.

Trimming removed 2 bases from V and 0 bases from J; the gene matches leave 22 bases unexplained. The CDR3 holds 22 amino acids from the cysteine to the phenylalanine. Just CDR3 DNA is preserved here, 66 bases in frame from base 1. The germline V gene supplies CDR1 TSWWSYY and CDR2 QGS. This clone occurred once. Its binding antigen is unknown. Base qualities were left out, and no much larger clone turns up one base away. A read on its own is weak evidence. Results the study describes overall, beyond this receptor: The authors noted a small sample size and no race- or environment-matched controls, since nearly all Ugandans acquire CMV before adulthood. Detection of the public clonotype was limited to the first time point after infection, and the public clonotype was not found in uninfected infants or in infants infected after 120 days. Within Vdelta1 cells, the frequency of the public clonotype appeared to be inversely correlated with age at infection and to decay rapidly, seemingly not persisting past roughly two months. In CMV-uninfected infants, the public clonotype might still exist at levels below the detection limit. The public Vdelta1 clonotype appeared in 4 of 18 CMV-infected infants: three infected postnatally before 120 days of age, plus the congenitally infected infant.

In Kampala, Uganda, pregnant women receiving prenatal care were recruited and their infants were enrolled, and documentation of maternal HIV status was required. Home visits to families took place weekly, and collection of infant clinical information, oral swabs and peripheral blood began at 6 weeks of age and was repeated every 4 months after that. Blood was drawn into heparin tubes, and PBMC were separated by Ficoll-Paque density gradient centrifugation and then cryopreserved. The source material was peripheral blood, sampled at time point 3 of longitudinal follow-up. The sequence was obtained from a human donor who was a Ugandan infant, either HIV-exposed or HIV-unexposed (not recorded which). The sequence links TRDV1 to TRDJ1, with 9 junctional bases fitting TRDD3. The encoded CDR3 is CALGEGFPFRYWGSTYTDKLIF. Here is the DNA: TGTGCTCTTGGGGAAGGATTCCCCTTCCGATACTGGGGGAGCACCTACACCGATAAACTCATCTTT.